The next 9 T cell receptor beta chains were all read from a single sample in a study of blood T cell repertoires in COVID-19. Assay used: immunoSEQ multiplex PCR; TCRdb lists only in-frame clones, some missing. The table lists a few hundred thousand clones, 85% of them singletons. Input material: peripheral blood. These receptor sequences come from a woman younger than 30 with acute or convalescent COVID-19.

The rearrangement joins TRBV24-1 to TRBJ2-7; D not resolved. CDR1 is KGHDR and CDR2 is SFDVKD in the germline V gene. Trimming removed 6 bases at V and 2 bases at J, with 10 bases between. The CDR3 loop spans 13 amino acids. The CDR3 sequence: CATSPGDAYEQYF. CDR3 DNA: TGTGCCACCAGTCCGGGTGACGCCTACGAGCAGTACTTC.

The J gene is TRBJ2-3, the V gene TRBV19; 8 bases agree with TRBD2. CDR1 is LNHDA, CDR2 SQIVND, per germline (reference sequence). Unmatched junction bases numbered 8, after V lost 4 bases and J lost 2 bases. The CDR3 consists of 16 residues. The CDR3: CASSTEAGALTDTQYF. In DNA, the CDR3 is TGTGCCAGTAGTACTGAAGCGGGGGCCCTCACAGATACGCAGTATTTT.

The chain carries TRBV19 and TRBJ2-1, with 8 bases identical to TRBD1. This CDR3 spans 16 amino acids. Germline CDR1 and CDR2: LNHDA and SQIVND (reference sequence). V lost 6 bases and J lost 3; bases outside the gene matches: 10. The CDR3 reads CASSRTGTGVYNEQFF. CDR3 bases: TGTGCCAGTAGCAGGACCGGGACAGGAGTCTACAATGAGCAGTTCTTC.

The gene calls are TRBV4-1 and TRBJ1-6; D gene uncertain. Germline V lookup: CDR1 MGHRA, CDR2 YSYEKL. CDR3 length equals 16 residues. V lost 4 bases and J lost 7, with 17 bases in between. CDR3 sequence reads: CASSRQHVESNSPLHF. The CDR3, as DNA: TGCGCCAGCAGCCGCCAACACGTGGAGTCGAATTCACCCCTCCACTTT.

The chain carries TRBV6-5 and TRBJ1-6, with no clear D. The CDR3 runs to 14 residues. Per the germline V gene, CDR1 is MNHEY and CDR2 is SVGAGI. Trimming removed 0 bases from V and 10 bases from J, with 10 bases in between. CDR3 protein: CASSYSGGNSPLHF. DNA of the CDR3: TGTGCCAGCAGTTACTCAGGAGGGAACTCACCCCTCCACTTT.

This chain links TRBV5-6 with TRBJ1-6; TRBD1 is a possible D gene (5 bases). The V gene's germline CDR1 is SGHDT and CDR2 YYEEEE. Between the trimmed V and J ends, which lost 0 bases and 7 bases, there was a span of 11 bases. The CDR3 extends over 15 amino acids. The CDR3 protein is CASSLDSGRNSPLHF. Here the CDR3 DNA reads TGTGCCAGCAGCTTGGACTCAGGGAGGAATTCACCCCTCCACTTT.

The genes are TRBV6-5 and TRBJ1-2, with 7 bases that match TRBD1. The CDR3 length is 14 residues. The ends lost 4 bases at V and 4 bases at J; junction bases unmatched: 6. Germline-derived CDR1 and CDR2 are MNHEY and SVGAGI. CDR3 coding DNA: TGTGCCAGCAGTTTTGACAGGGAAGGCTATGGCTACACCTTC. Translated: CASSFDREGYGYTF.

This chain links TRBV4-1 with TRBJ1-1; maybe TRBD1 (6 bases). The CDR3 length is 15 residues. V shed 2 bases and J shed 4 bases, with 14 bases lying between them. CDR1 MGHRA and CDR2 YSYEKL come from the germline V gene. DNA of the CDR3: TGCGCCAGCAGCCAAACCGCACAGGGTTTCACTGAAGCTTTCTTT. This codes for CASSQTAQGFTEAFF.

A single count supports this clone. The J gene is TRBJ1-2, the V gene TRBV15; D unresolved. Trimming pared 1 base from V and 8 bases from J, leaving 14 bases between. Germline V gene sequence: CDR1 LNHNV, CDR2 YYDKDF (reference sequence). The CDR3 contains 14 residues. CDR3 nucleotides: TGTGCCACCAGCAGAGTGGAGGGTTTAGGGGGCTACACCTTC. The encoded protein is CATSRVEGLGGYTF.